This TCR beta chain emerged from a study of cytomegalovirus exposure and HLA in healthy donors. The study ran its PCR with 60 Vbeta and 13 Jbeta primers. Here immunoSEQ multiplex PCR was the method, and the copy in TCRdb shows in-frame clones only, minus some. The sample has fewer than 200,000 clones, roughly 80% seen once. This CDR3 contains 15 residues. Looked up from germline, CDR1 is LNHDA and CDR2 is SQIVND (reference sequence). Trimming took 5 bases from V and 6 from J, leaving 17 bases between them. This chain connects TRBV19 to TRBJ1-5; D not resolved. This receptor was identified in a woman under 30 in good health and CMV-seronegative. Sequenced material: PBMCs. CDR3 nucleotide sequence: TGTGCCAGTAGTCCGTATTTAAAGAGCGGTCAGCCCCAGCATTTT. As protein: CASSPYLKSGQPQHF. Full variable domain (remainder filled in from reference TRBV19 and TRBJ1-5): DGGITQSPKYLFRKEGQNVTLSCEQNLNHDAMYWYRQDPGQGLRLIYYSQIVNDFQKGDIAEGYSVSREKKESFPLTVTSAQKNPTAFYLCASSPYLKSGQPQHFGDGTRLSIL.